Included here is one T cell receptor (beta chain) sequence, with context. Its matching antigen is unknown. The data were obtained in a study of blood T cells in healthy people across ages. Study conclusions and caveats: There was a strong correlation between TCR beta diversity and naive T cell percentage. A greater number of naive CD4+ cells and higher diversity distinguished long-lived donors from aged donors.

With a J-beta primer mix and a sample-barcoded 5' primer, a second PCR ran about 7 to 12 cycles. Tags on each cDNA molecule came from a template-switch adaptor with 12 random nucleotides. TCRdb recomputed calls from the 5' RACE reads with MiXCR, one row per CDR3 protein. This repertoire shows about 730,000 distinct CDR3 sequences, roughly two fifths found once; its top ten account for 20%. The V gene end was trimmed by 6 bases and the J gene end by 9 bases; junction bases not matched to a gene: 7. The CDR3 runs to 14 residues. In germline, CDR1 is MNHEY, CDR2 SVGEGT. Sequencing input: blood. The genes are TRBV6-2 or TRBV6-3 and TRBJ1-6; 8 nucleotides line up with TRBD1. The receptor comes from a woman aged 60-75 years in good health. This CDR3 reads CASSRDRFGSPLHF. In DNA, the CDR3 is TGTGCCAGCAGCCGGGACAGGTTTGGTTCACCCCTCCACTTT.